This TCR beta chain derives from a study of blood T cell repertoires in COVID-19. Whole-study context: Acute and convalescent COVID-19 specimens originated in the United States, Italy and Spain. Sample material is recorded as cDNA or gDNA derived from T cells, B-cell-depleted T cells, or PBMCs.

CDR1 and CDR2 (germline): GTSNPN, SVGIG (reference sequence). There are 13 residues in the CDR3. V lost 5 bases and J lost 1; bases outside the gene matches: 5. Original analysis: Reference gene primers were amplified, and this amplification served to estimate nucleated cell counts. TCRdb's copy holds only in-frame clones and misses some; the assay was immunoSEQ multiplex PCR. V and J calls and clone size follow that table, whereas D and trimming were derived from the DNA. The sample includes over 250,000 clones, 85% seen only once; the top ten take less than 15%. The receptor was isolated from a human donor in a cohort sampled during active COVID-19. Sample: peripheral blood. This sequence joins TRBV30 and TRBJ2-7; 7 bases align to TRBD1. In DNA, the CDR3 is TGTGCCTGGGGGACCAGGGGGTCCTACGAGCAGTACTTC. Translating gives CAWGTRGSYEQYF. Using reference TRBV30 and TRBJ2-7 for the parts outside the CDR3, the full variable domain is SQTIHQWPATLVQPVGSPLSLECTVEGTSNPNLYWYRQAAGRGLQLLFYSVGIGQISSEVPQNLSASRPQDRQFILSSKKLLLSDSGFYLCAWGTRGSYEQYFGPGTRLTVT.